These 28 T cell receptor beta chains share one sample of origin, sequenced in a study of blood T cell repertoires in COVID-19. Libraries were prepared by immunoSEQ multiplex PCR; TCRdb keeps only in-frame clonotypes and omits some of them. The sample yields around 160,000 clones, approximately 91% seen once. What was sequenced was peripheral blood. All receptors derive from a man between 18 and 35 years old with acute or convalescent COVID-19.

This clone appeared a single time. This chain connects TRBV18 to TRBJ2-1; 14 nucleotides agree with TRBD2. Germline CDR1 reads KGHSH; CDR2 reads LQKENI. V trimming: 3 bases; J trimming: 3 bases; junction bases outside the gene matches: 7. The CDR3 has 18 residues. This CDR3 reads CASSPPAGTSGSYNEQFF. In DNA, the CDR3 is TGTGCCAGCTCACCCCCAGCCGGGACTAGCGGGAGCTACAATGAGCAGTTCTTC.

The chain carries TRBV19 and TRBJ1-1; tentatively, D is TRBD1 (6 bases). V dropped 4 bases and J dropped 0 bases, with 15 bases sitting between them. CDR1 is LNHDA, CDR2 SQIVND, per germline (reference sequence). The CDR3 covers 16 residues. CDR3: CASSTYLQGLNTEAFF. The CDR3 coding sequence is TGTGCCAGTAGTACCTATCTACAGGGCTTGAACACTGAAGCTTTCTTT.

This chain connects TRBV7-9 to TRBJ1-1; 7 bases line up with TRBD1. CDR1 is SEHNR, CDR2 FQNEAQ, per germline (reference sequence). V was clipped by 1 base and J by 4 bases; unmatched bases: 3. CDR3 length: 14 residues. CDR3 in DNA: TGTGCCAGCAGCTTAGGACAGGGCAGCACTGAAGCTTTCTTT. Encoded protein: CASSLGQGSTEAFF.

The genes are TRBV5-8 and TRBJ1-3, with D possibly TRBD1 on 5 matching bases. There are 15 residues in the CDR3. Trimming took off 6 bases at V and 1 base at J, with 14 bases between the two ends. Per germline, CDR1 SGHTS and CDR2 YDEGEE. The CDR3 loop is CASTLSTGSGNTIYF. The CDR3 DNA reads TGTGCCAGCACTTTATCCACAGGTTCTGGAAACACCATATATTTT.

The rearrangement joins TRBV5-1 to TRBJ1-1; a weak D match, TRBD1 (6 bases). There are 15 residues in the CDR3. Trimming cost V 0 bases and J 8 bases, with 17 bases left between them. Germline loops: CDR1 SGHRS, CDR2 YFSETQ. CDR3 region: CASSLAGFGQSEAFF. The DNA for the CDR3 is TGCGCCAGCAGCTTGGCCGGTTTTGGACAGTCCGAAGCTTTCTTT.

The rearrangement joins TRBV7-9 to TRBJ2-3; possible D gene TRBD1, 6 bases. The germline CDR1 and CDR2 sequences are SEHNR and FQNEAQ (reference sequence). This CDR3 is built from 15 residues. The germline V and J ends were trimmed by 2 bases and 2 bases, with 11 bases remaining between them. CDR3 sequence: CASSLPGHSTDTQYF. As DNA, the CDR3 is TGTGCCAGCAGCTTACCGGGACACTCCACAGATACGCAGTATTTT. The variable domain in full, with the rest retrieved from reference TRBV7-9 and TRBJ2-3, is DTGVSQNPRHKITKRGQNVTFRCDPISEHNRLYWYRQTLGQGPEFLTYFQNEAQLEKSRLLSDRFSAERPKGSFSTLEIQRTEQGDSAMYLCASSLPGHSTDTQYFGPGTRLTVL.

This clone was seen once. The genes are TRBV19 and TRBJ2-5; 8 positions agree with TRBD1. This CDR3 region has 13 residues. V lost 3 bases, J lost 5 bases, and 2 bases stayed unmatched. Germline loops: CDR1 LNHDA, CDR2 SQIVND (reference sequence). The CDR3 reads CASSIQGAETQYF. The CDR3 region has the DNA TGTGCCAGTAGTATTCAGGGGGCTGAGACCCAGTACTTC.

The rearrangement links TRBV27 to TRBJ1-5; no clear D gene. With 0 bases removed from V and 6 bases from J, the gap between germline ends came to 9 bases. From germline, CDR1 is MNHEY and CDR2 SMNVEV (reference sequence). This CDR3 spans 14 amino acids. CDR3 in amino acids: CASSLSAVGQPQHF. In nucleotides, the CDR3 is TGTGCCAGCAGTTTATCCGCGGTGGGTCAGCCCCAGCATTTT.

The CDR3, as DNA: TGTGCCAGCAGCCCTCCAACAGGGCCGAACACTGAAGCTTTCTTT. Amino acids: CASSPPTGPNTEAFF. The chain is built from TRBV6-6 and TRBJ1-1; maybe TRBD1 (6 bases). Trimming removed 6 bases from V and 1 base from J, with 15 bases in between. This CDR3 region has 15 residues. The germline V gene encodes CDR1 MNHNY and CDR2 SVGAGI (reference sequence).

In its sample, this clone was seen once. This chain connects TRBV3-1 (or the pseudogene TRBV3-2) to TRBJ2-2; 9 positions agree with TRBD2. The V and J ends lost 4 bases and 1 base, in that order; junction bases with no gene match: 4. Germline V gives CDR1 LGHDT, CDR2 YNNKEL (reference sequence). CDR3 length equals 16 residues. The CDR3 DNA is TGTGCCAGCAGCCGCCGGACTAGCGTGAACACCGGGGAGCTGTTTTTT. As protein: CASSRRTSVNTGELFF.

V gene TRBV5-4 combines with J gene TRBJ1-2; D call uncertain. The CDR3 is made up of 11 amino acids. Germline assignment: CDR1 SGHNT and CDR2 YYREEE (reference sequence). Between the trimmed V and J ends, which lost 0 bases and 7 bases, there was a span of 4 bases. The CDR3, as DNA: TGTGCCAGCAGCTTGGGAGGTGGCTACACCTTC. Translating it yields CASSLGGGYTF.

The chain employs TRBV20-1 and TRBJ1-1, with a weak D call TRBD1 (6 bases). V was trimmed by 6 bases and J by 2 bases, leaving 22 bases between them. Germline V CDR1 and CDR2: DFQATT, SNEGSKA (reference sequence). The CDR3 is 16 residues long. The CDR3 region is CSASHRDQWVNTEAFF. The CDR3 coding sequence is TGCAGTGCGAGTCACAGGGATCAATGGGTAAACACTGAAGCTTTCTTT.

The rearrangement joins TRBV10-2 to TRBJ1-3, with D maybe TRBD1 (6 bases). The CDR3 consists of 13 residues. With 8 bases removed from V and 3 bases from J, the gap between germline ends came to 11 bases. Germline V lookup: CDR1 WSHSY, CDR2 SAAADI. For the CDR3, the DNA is TGCGCCAGCCGCCCAGGGGATGGAAACACCATATATTTT. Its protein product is CASRPGDGNTIYF.

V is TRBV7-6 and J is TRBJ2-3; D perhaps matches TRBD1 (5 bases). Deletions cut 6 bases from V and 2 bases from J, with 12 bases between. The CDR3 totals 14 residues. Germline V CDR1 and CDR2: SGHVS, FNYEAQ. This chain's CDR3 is CASRTGHNTDTQYF. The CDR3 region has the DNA TGTGCCAGCAGAACCGGACACAACACAGATACGCAGTATTTT.

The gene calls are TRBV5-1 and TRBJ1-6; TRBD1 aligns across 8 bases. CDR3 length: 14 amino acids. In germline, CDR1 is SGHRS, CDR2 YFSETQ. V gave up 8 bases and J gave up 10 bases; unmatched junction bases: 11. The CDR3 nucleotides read TGCGCCAGTCGGACAGGGACAGATCGATCACCCCTCCACTTT. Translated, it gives CASRTGTDRSPLHF.

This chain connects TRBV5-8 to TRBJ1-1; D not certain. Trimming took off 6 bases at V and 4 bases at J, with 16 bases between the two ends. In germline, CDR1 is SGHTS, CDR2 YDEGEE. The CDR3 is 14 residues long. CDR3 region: CASTQGGWSTEAFF. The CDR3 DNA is TGTGCCAGCACCCAAGGCGGGTGGAGCACTGAAGCTTTCTTT.

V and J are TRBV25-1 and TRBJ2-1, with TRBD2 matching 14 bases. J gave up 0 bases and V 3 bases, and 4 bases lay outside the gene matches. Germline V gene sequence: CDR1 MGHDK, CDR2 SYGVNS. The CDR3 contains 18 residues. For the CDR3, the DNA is TGTGCCAGCAGTGACCGGACTAGCGGGAGGAGCTCCTACAATGAGCAGTTCTTC. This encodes CASSDRTSGRSSYNEQFF.

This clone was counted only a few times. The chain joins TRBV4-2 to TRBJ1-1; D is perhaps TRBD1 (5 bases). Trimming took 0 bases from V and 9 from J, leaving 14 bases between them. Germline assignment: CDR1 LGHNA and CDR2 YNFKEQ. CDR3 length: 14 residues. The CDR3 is CASSQDSRQGQAFF. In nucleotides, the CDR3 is TGTGCCAGCAGCCAAGATTCCCGCCAGGGCCAAGCTTTCTTT.

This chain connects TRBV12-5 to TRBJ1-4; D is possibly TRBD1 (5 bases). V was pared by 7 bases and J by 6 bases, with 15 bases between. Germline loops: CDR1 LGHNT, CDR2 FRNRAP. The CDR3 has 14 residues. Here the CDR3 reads CASVQGGHYEKLFF. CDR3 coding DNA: TGTGCTAGTGTTCAGGGTGGGCACTATGAAAAACTGTTTTTT.

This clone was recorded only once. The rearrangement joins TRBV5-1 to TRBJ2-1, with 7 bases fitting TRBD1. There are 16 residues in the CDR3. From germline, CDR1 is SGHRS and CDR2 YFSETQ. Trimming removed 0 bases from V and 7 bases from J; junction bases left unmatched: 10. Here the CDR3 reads CASSLVGSTGVNEQFF. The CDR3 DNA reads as TGCGCCAGCAGCTTGGTGGGCTCAACAGGGGTAAATGAGCAGTTCTTC.

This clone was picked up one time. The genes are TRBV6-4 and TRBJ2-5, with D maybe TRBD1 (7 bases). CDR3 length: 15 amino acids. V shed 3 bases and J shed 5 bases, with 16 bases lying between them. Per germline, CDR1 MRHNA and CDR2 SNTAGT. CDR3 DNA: TGTGCCAGCAGTGAGTCTGGGGACAGCGGGGAGACCCAGTACTTC. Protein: CASSESGDSGETQYF.

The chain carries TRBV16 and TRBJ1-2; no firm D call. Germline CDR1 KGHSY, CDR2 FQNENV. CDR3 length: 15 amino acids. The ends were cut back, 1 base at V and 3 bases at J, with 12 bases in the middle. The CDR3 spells CASSQWAGKDYGYTF. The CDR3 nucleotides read TGTGCCAGCAGCCAATGGGCGGGAAAAGACTATGGCTACACCTTC.

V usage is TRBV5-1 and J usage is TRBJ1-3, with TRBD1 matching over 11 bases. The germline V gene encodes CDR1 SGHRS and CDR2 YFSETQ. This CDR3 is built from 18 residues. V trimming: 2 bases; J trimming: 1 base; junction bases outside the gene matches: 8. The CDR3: CASSLGQGASFSGNTIYF. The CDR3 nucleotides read TGCGCCAGCAGCTTAGGACAGGGGGCTTCTTTTTCTGGAAACACCATATATTTT.

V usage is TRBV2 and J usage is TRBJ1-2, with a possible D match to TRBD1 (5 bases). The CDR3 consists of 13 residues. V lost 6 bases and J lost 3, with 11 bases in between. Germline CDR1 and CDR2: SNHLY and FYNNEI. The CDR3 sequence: CASRTGGDYGYTF. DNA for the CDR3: TGTGCCAGCAGGACGGGGGGGGACTATGGCTACACCTTC.

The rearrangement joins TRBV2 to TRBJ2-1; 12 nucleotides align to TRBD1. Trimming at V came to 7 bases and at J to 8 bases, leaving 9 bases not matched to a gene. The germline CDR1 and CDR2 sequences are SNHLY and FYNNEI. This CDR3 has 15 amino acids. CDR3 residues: CASKRGTGGKDEQFF. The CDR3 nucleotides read TGTGCCAGCAAACGTGGGACAGGGGGCAAAGATGAGCAGTTCTTC.

Here the CDR3 DNA reads TGTGCCAGCAGTCCCCCGGACACACCTCTGGAAGCTTTCTTT. The encoded protein is CASSPPDTPLEAFF. The chain is built from TRBV6-6 and TRBJ1-1, with a possible D match to TRBD1 (5 bases). CDR1 and CDR2 (germline): MNHNY, SVGAGI (reference sequence). There are 14 residues in the CDR3. The ends were cut back, 5 bases at V and 8 bases at J, with 18 bases in the middle.

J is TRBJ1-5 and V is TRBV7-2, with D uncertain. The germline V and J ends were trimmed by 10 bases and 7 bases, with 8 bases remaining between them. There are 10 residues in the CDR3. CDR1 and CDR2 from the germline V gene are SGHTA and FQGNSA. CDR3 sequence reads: CAKQRQPQHF. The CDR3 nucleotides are TGTGCCAAGCAGAGGCAGCCCCAGCATTTT.

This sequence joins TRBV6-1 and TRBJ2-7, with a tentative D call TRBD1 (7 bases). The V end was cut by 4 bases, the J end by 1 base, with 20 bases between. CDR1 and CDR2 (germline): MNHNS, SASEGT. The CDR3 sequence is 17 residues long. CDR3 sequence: CASSVFGGTVPSYEQYF. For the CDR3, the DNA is TGTGCCAGCAGTGTTTTTGGGGGGACAGTCCCATCCTACGAGCAGTACTTC.